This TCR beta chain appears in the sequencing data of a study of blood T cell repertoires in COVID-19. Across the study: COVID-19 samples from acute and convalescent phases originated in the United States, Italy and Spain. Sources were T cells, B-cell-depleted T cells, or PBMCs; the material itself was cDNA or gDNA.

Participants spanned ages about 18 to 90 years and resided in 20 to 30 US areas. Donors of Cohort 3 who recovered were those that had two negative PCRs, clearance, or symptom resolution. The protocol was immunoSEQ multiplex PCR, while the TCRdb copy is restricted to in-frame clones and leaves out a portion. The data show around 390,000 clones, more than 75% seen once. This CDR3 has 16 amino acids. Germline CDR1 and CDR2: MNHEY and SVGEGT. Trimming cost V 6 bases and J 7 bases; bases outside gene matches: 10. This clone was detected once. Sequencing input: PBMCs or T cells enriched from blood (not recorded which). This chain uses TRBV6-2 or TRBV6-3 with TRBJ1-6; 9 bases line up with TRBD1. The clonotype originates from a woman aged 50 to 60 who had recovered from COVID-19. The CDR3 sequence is CASSPQGAVRNSPLHF. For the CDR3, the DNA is TGTGCCAGCAGCCCACAGGGGGCAGTACGAAATTCACCCCTCCACTTT.